This T cell receptor beta chain was obtained from a study of T cells expressing NK-cell markers. Germline CDR1 and CDR2: SQVTM and ANQGSEA. The CDR3 is 18 amino acids. As to this clonotype: Its antigen remains unknown.

Study observations and caveats: Among a few donors, these clonotypes also ranked first in the CD3+CD56-NKG2C+ fraction. Of the CD8+ T cell pool in roughly 6 donors, roughly 1.0-8% was accounted for by dominant NKG2C+ clonotypes.

The TCR beta cDNA came from 5'RACE template switching with UMIs. TCRdb reprocessed the 5' RACE reads and reports one entry per CDR3 protein, with no DNA. This sample's table reports 150,000 to 180,000 distinct CDR3 sequences. This TCR was sampled from a woman aged 45-60 years in good health. This chain joins TRBV29-1 and TRBJ2-3; TCRdb outputs TRBD2, but without DNA this stays unchecked. Sample: blood T cells: a sorted CD56 or NKG2C T cell subset, CD4+ or CD8+ T cells, or bulk PBMC T cells (not recorded which). CDR3 residues: CSVDSTSGRELVADTQYF.